The 8 T cell receptor beta chains below come from one sample, sequenced in a study of blood T cell repertoires in COVID-19. Data came from immunoSEQ multiplex PCR; TCRdb stores just in-frame clones and leaves some out. The sample lists tens of thousands of clones; about three quarters were seen once. Source material: peripheral blood. Every receptor here comes from a human donor in a cohort sampled during active COVID-19.

The genes are TRBV2 and TRBJ1-2, with D possibly TRBD1 on 5 matching bases. The CDR3 covers 14 residues. Looked up from germline, CDR1 is SNHLY and CDR2 is FYNNEI. V dropped 6 bases and J dropped 4 bases, with 15 bases sitting between them. The DNA of the CDR3 is TGTGCCAGCAGCTACGTCGGGGGGGGCTATGGCTACACCTTC. Translated, it gives CASSYVGGGYGYTF.

V usage is TRBV10-2 and J usage is TRBJ1-2, with D unclear. Trimming removed 2 bases at V and 3 bases at J, with 7 bases between. The CDR3 length is 13 residues. CDR1 and CDR2 from the germline V gene are WSHSY and SAAADI. The CDR3 loop reads CASSEQADYGYTF. The DNA for the CDR3 is TGCGCCAGCAGTGAGCAGGCCGACTATGGCTACACCTTC.

The chain recombines TRBV7-8 with TRBJ2-7, with 7 bases identical to TRBD1. The V segment lost 1 base and the J segment 3 bases; nucleotides outside the gene matches: 9. In germline, CDR1 is SGHVS, CDR2 FQNEAQ. The CDR3 covers 16 residues. In DNA, the CDR3 is TGTGCCAGCAGCTTAGACCCCGACAGGGTGAACTACGAGCAGTACTTC. Translated, it gives CASSLDPDRVNYEQYF.

This chain connects TRBV5-1 to TRBJ1-2; D not certain. CDR1 is SGHRS and CDR2 is YFSETQ in the germline V gene. Trimming removed 0 bases at V and 11 bases at J, with 14 bases between. This CDR3 is built from 13 residues. CDR3 sequence: CASSLEDGKSYTF. CDR3 DNA sequence: TGCGCCAGCAGCTTGGAGGACGGGAAGAGTTACACCTTC.

The chain employs TRBV7-6 and TRBJ2-7; TRBD2 aligns across 7 bases. The trim removed 2 bases at V and 0 bases at J, leaving 7 bases unmatched. Germline loops: CDR1 SGHVS, CDR2 FNYEAQ. The CDR3 is 16 amino acids. The CDR3 loop is CASSLNTKRGSYEQYF. CDR3 bases: TGTGCCAGCAGCTTAAACACCAAGCGGGGCTCCTACGAGCAGTACTTC.

The CDR3 DNA reads TGTGCCAGCAGTTTGACCATGGGGGCTGCTGGCTACACCTTC. Amino acid sequence: CASSLTMGAAGYTF. The chain uses TRBV28 and TRBJ1-2; tentatively, D is TRBD1 (6 bases). V was shortened by 3 bases and J by 7 bases, with 15 bases between the two germline ends. Looked up from germline, CDR1 is MDHEN and CDR2 is SYDVKM. The CDR3 runs 14 residues.

Only a few counts were recorded for this clone. For the CDR3, the DNA is TGTGCCAGCAGCTTAGTTAGCGGGATTAATAACGAGCAGTACTTC. Protein sequence: CASSLVSGINNEQYF. This chain joins TRBV11-1 and TRBJ2-7; 8 nucleotides match TRBD2. Per the germline V gene, CDR1 is SGHAT and CDR2 is FQDESV (reference sequence). The CDR3 runs to 15 residues. V gave up 1 base and J gave up 5 bases; unmatched junction bases: 7.

V is TRBV5-1 and J is TRBJ2-7, with D hard to call. Germline CDR1 reads SGHRS; CDR2 reads YFSETQ. The V and J ends lost 0 bases and 3 bases respectively, with 7 bases between them. The CDR3 spans 13 residues. CDR3: CASSLGEDYEQYF. The DNA of the CDR3 is TGCGCCAGCAGCTTGGGTGAGGACTACGAGCAGTACTTC.